The 23 T cell receptor beta chains below were found in one sample sequenced in a study of OX40 agonist ivuxolimab in advanced cancers. The library was made by the immunoSEQ multiplex PCR assay. As stored in TCRdb, this immuneACCESS dataset retains in-frame rearrangements with V and J assigned. A fraction of the clones does not appear; measured against another copy, unresolved V genes explain less than half of the discrepancy, and the remainder lacks a known reason. Counted in this sample were some 85,000 clones; 90% to 95% of them appeared once. The ten biggest clones cover about 2.5% of the sample. Here the sequenced sample was CD4+ or CD8+ T cells sorted from blood, taken in a trial of the OX40 agonist ivuxolimab. These receptors all stem from an adult with an advanced solid tumor such as melanoma, head and neck, liver or kidney cancer.

In its sample, this clone was seen once. J is TRBJ2-1 and V is TRBV5-4, with 13 nucleotides matching TRBD2. The CDR3 covers 19 residues. The germline CDR1 and CDR2 sequences are SGHNT and YYREEE (reference sequence). Unmatched junction bases numbered 10, after V lost 4 bases and J lost 0 bases. As DNA, the CDR3 is TGTGCCAGCAGCGGACCCTTGGGGACTAGCGGGATCTCCTACAATGAGCAGTTCTTC. It yields the protein CASSGPLGTSGISYNEQFF.

This clone was recorded once. The rearrangement links TRBV7-3 to TRBJ2-5, with D perhaps TRBD1 (5 bases). Germline V gene data show CDR1 as SGHTA and CDR2 as FQGTGA. The CDR3 is 13 amino acids. The V and J ends lost 4 bases and 7 bases respectively, with 13 bases between them. CDR3 in DNA: TGTGCCAGCAGCTCACAGGAGCAGGGGACCCAGTACTTC. Amino acid sequence: CASSSQEQGTQYF. Full variable domain (missing parts from reference TRBV7-3 and TRBJ2-5): GAGVSQTPSNKVTEKGKYVELRCDPISGHTALYWYRQSLGQGPEFLIYFQGTGAADDSGLPNDRFFAVRPEGSVSTLKIQRTERGDSAVYLCASSSQEQGTQYFGPGTRLLVL.

The rearrangement uses TRBV19 and TRBJ2-2, with 7 bases lining up with TRBD1. The V and J ends lost 8 bases and 4 bases, in that order; junction bases with no gene match: 7. The CDR3 is 14 residues long. The germline CDR1 and CDR2 sequences are LNHDA and SQIVND (reference sequence). The CDR3 DNA sequence: TGTGCCAGTGCCTCCCCAGGGGGCACCGGGGAGCTGTTTTTT. Protein product: CASASPGGTGELFF.

This clone was counted between two and nine times. J is TRBJ1-5 and V is TRBV29-1, with D uncertain. V lost 6 bases, J lost 7 bases, and 22 bases lay in between. CDR3 length equals 15 residues. Germline V gene sequence: CDR1 SQVTM, CDR2 ANQGSEA. The CDR3, as DNA: TGCAGCGTCGGAGACGGGTTCCTTGGTAGCCAGCCCCAGCATTTT. Amino acid sequence: CSVGDGFLGSQPQHF. The complete variable domain, with remaining parts taken from reference TRBV29-1 and TRBJ1-5, reads SAVISQKPSRDICQRGTSLTIQCQVDSQVTMMFWYRQQPGQSLTLIATANQGSEATYESGFVIDKFPISRPNLTFSTLTVSNMSPEDSSIYLCSVGDGFLGSQPQHFGDGTRLSIL.

This rearrangement joins TRBV4-3 to TRBJ1-3, with 8 bases matching TRBD1. The V and J ends lost 5 bases and 4 bases, in that order; junction bases with no gene match: 7. The CDR3 extends over 15 amino acids. Germline V gene sequence: CDR1 LGHNA, CDR2 YSLEER. The CDR3 region has the DNA TGCGCCAGCAGCTCCTGGACAGGGCGCGGAAACACCATATATTTT. This sequence encodes CASSSWTGRGNTIYF.

The chain recombines TRBV7-2 with TRBJ1-6; D gene uncertain. CDR3 length: 15 amino acids. Per germline, CDR1 SGHTA and CDR2 FQGNSA. The V end was cut by 3 bases, the J end by 7 bases, with 13 bases between. The CDR3 sequence: CASSFISTNNSPLHF. Here the CDR3 DNA reads TGTGCCAGCAGCTTCATTAGCACGAACAATTCACCCCTCCACTTT.

The chain uses TRBV9 and TRBJ2-3; 12 bases are shared with TRBD2. The CDR3 runs 17 residues. Germline CDR1 and CDR2: SGDLS and YYNGEE. J lost 6 bases, V lost 4 bases, and 12 bases had no gene match. The CDR3 coding sequence is TGTGCCAGCAGCCCTCCATCTAGCGGGAGGGCCGGGGATACGCAGTATTTT. It translates to CASSPPSSGRAGDTQYF.

J is TRBJ2-7 and V is TRBV25-1; 10 nucleotides line up with TRBD1. Germline-derived CDR1 and CDR2 are MGHDK and SYGVNS. This CDR3 spans 16 amino acids. The V gene end was trimmed by 3 bases and the J gene end by 3 bases; junction bases not matched to a gene: 8. The CDR3 DNA reads TGTGCCAGCAGTGAGTCGGGGGGACAGGGGAACTACGAGCAGTACTTC. Protein product: CASSESGGQGNYEQYF.

This chain joins TRBV21-1 and TRBJ1-1. TRBV21-1 is annotated as a pseudogene. The CDR3 runs 16 residues. The CDR3 region is CASDIRDRTMNTEAFF. As DNA, the CDR3 is TGTGCCAGCGATATCAGGGACCGCACGATGAACACTGAAGCTTTCTTT.

This chain connects TRBV18 to TRBJ2-7, with D uncertain. The CDR3 has 13 residues. Trimming stripped 0 bases from V and 5 bases from J, with 8 bases between. Per the germline V gene, CDR1 is KGHSH and CDR2 is LQKENI. CDR3 DNA: TGTGCCAGCTCACCACCGCATCGTCACGAGCAGTACTTC. This sequence encodes CASSPPHRHEQYF. The entire variable domain, with the rest obtained from reference TRBV18 and TRBJ2-7, is as follows: NAGVMQNPRHLVRRRGQEARLRCSPMKGHSHVYWYRQLPEEGLKFMVYLQKENIIDESGMPKERFSAEFPKEGPSILRIQQVVRGDSAAYFCASSPPHRHEQYFGPGTRLTVT.

A few counts support this clone. The genes are TRBV4-1 and TRBJ2-5; D is perhaps TRBD1 or TRBD2 (6 bases each). Germline CDR1 is MGHRA and CDR2 is YSYEKL. V lost 2 bases, J lost 6 bases, and 19 bases lay in between. The length of the CDR3 is 16 residues. CDR3 sequence: CASSQLPDRLVKTQYF. Written as DNA, the CDR3 is TGCGCCAGCAGCCAACTCCCGGACAGACTAGTAAAGACCCAGTACTTC.

This clone was found once. The chain carries TRBV5-1 and TRBJ2-3; the D is unclear. Germline CDR1 SGHRS, CDR2 YFSETQ. CDR3 length: 15 residues. Trimming removed 0 bases from V and 5 bases from J, with 13 bases in between. The CDR3, as DNA: TGCGCCAGCAGCTTGGGGTTAGCTGTTGGAGATACGCAGTATTTT. Its translation is CASSLGLAVGDTQYF.

This sequence joins TRBV28 and TRBJ1-5; unclear D gene. Germline CDR1 is MDHEN and CDR2 is SYDVKM. Trimming left V 5 bases short and J 5 bases short, with 16 bases between. The CDR3 consists of 15 residues. The CDR3 here is CASSARLTRDQPQHF. The CDR3, as DNA: TGTGCCAGCAGTGCCCGACTGACCCGTGATCAGCCCCAGCATTTT.

This chain uses TRBV13 with TRBJ2-7; no firm D call. The CDR3 extends over 12 amino acids. V gave up 5 bases and J gave up 4 bases, with 9 bases separating them. Germline assignment: CDR1 PRHDT and CDR2 FYEKMQ (reference sequence). CDR3: CASSLRRYEQYF. The CDR3 DNA is TGTGCCAGCAGCCTACGTAGGTACGAGCAGTACTTC. Full variable domain (rest looked up from reference TRBV13 and TRBJ2-7): AAGVIQSPRHLIKEKRETATLKCYPIPRHDTVYWYQQGPGQDPQFLISFYEKMQSDKGSIPDRFSAQQFSDYHSELNMSSLELGDSALYFCASSLRRYEQYFGPGTRLTVT.

The chain links TRBV5-6 to TRBJ1-1; D possibly corresponds to TRBD1 (6 bases). The germline V and J ends were trimmed by 4 bases and 4 bases, with 11 bases remaining between them. The CDR3 runs 13 residues. Per germline, CDR1 SGHDT and CDR2 YYEEEE. The CDR3 DNA reads as TGTGCCAGCAGCCCGCAGGGGTTCACTGAAGCTTTCTTT. Encoded protein: CASSPQGFTEAFF.

The gene calls are TRBV28 and TRBJ2-3, with TRBD2 matching over 9 bases. Trimming took 5 bases from V and 5 from J; bases not matched to a gene: 11. CDR1 is MDHEN and CDR2 is SYDVKM in the germline V gene. The CDR3 sequence is 16 residues long. The CDR3 DNA reads as TGTGCCAGCAGTCGGCACACGGCGGGAGGGCTAGATACGCAGTATTTT. Protein: CASSRHTAGGLDTQYF.

This clone was picked up one time. The chain recombines TRBV5-1 with TRBJ1-6, with D perhaps TRBD1 (6 bases). The CDR3 contains 16 residues. V was trimmed by 1 base and J by 4 bases, leaving 12 bases between them. The V gene's germline CDR1 is SGHRS and CDR2 YFSETQ. CDR3: CASSLSPTGYNSPLHF. As DNA, the CDR3 is TGCGCCAGCAGCTTGAGCCCGACAGGTTATAATTCACCCCTCCACTTT.

The chain recombines TRBV5-6 with TRBJ2-7, with 10 bases fitting TRBD2. Germline assignment: CDR1 SGHDT and CDR2 YYEEEE. The CDR3 runs to 14 residues. V was pared by 4 bases and J by 4 bases, with 5 bases of the junction left unmatched. The CDR3 nucleotides read TGTGCCAGCAGCCTTGGTAGCGGGGGGTACGAGCAGTACTTC. It encodes CASSLGSGGYEQYF.

This clone appeared once. This chain joins TRBV18 and TRBJ2-7, with D unclear. The CDR3 runs to 12 residues. Germline values: CDR1 KGHSH, CDR2 LQKENI. The V end was cut by 6 bases, the J end by 3 bases, with 9 bases between. CDR3 loop: CASSLDDYEQYF. The CDR3 coding sequence is TGTGCCAGCTCCCTAGACGACTACGAGCAGTACTTC.

The chain combines TRBV28 with TRBJ2-7; 13 bases map to TRBD2. Germline CDR1 MDHEN, CDR2 SYDVKM. The CDR3 is made up of 17 amino acids. Losses at the gene ends were 6 bases for V and 2 bases for J; bases not matched to a gene: 10. The CDR3 loop reads CASSPTSGRARPYEQYF. CDR3 in DNA: TGTGCCAGCAGCCCAACTAGCGGGAGGGCCAGGCCCTACGAGCAGTACTTC.

This chain links TRBV7-2 with TRBJ2-1, with no clear D. Germline CDR1 SGHTA, CDR2 FQGNSA. V lost 5 bases to trimming and J lost 5 bases, with 1 base between them. This CDR3 is 10 amino acids long. The CDR3 nucleotides are TGTGCCAGCAGCAACAATGAGCAGTTCTTC. This encodes CASSNNEQFF.

This clone was counted a single time. In nucleotides, the CDR3 is TGTGCCTCTTTAGCCCGGGGGACCGCGCTAGGCTACACCTTC. Translation: CASLARGTALGYTF. The rearrangement joins TRBV30 to TRBJ1-2; maybe TRBD1 (5 bases). The germline V and J ends were trimmed by 7 bases and 8 bases, with 23 bases remaining between them. The CDR3 loop spans 14 amino acids. Per germline, CDR1 GTSNPN and CDR2 SVGIG (reference sequence).

This chain joins TRBV9 and TRBJ1-4; D is possibly TRBD1 (6 bases). This CDR3 contains 16 residues. V was cut by 3 bases and J by 7 bases, with 19 bases left in between. The V gene's germline CDR1 is SGDLS and CDR2 YYNGEE. The CDR3 is CASSAGGGGVREKLFF. The CDR3 DNA reads TGTGCCAGCAGCGCCGGTGGGGGCGGGGTGCGTGAAAAACTGTTTTTT.